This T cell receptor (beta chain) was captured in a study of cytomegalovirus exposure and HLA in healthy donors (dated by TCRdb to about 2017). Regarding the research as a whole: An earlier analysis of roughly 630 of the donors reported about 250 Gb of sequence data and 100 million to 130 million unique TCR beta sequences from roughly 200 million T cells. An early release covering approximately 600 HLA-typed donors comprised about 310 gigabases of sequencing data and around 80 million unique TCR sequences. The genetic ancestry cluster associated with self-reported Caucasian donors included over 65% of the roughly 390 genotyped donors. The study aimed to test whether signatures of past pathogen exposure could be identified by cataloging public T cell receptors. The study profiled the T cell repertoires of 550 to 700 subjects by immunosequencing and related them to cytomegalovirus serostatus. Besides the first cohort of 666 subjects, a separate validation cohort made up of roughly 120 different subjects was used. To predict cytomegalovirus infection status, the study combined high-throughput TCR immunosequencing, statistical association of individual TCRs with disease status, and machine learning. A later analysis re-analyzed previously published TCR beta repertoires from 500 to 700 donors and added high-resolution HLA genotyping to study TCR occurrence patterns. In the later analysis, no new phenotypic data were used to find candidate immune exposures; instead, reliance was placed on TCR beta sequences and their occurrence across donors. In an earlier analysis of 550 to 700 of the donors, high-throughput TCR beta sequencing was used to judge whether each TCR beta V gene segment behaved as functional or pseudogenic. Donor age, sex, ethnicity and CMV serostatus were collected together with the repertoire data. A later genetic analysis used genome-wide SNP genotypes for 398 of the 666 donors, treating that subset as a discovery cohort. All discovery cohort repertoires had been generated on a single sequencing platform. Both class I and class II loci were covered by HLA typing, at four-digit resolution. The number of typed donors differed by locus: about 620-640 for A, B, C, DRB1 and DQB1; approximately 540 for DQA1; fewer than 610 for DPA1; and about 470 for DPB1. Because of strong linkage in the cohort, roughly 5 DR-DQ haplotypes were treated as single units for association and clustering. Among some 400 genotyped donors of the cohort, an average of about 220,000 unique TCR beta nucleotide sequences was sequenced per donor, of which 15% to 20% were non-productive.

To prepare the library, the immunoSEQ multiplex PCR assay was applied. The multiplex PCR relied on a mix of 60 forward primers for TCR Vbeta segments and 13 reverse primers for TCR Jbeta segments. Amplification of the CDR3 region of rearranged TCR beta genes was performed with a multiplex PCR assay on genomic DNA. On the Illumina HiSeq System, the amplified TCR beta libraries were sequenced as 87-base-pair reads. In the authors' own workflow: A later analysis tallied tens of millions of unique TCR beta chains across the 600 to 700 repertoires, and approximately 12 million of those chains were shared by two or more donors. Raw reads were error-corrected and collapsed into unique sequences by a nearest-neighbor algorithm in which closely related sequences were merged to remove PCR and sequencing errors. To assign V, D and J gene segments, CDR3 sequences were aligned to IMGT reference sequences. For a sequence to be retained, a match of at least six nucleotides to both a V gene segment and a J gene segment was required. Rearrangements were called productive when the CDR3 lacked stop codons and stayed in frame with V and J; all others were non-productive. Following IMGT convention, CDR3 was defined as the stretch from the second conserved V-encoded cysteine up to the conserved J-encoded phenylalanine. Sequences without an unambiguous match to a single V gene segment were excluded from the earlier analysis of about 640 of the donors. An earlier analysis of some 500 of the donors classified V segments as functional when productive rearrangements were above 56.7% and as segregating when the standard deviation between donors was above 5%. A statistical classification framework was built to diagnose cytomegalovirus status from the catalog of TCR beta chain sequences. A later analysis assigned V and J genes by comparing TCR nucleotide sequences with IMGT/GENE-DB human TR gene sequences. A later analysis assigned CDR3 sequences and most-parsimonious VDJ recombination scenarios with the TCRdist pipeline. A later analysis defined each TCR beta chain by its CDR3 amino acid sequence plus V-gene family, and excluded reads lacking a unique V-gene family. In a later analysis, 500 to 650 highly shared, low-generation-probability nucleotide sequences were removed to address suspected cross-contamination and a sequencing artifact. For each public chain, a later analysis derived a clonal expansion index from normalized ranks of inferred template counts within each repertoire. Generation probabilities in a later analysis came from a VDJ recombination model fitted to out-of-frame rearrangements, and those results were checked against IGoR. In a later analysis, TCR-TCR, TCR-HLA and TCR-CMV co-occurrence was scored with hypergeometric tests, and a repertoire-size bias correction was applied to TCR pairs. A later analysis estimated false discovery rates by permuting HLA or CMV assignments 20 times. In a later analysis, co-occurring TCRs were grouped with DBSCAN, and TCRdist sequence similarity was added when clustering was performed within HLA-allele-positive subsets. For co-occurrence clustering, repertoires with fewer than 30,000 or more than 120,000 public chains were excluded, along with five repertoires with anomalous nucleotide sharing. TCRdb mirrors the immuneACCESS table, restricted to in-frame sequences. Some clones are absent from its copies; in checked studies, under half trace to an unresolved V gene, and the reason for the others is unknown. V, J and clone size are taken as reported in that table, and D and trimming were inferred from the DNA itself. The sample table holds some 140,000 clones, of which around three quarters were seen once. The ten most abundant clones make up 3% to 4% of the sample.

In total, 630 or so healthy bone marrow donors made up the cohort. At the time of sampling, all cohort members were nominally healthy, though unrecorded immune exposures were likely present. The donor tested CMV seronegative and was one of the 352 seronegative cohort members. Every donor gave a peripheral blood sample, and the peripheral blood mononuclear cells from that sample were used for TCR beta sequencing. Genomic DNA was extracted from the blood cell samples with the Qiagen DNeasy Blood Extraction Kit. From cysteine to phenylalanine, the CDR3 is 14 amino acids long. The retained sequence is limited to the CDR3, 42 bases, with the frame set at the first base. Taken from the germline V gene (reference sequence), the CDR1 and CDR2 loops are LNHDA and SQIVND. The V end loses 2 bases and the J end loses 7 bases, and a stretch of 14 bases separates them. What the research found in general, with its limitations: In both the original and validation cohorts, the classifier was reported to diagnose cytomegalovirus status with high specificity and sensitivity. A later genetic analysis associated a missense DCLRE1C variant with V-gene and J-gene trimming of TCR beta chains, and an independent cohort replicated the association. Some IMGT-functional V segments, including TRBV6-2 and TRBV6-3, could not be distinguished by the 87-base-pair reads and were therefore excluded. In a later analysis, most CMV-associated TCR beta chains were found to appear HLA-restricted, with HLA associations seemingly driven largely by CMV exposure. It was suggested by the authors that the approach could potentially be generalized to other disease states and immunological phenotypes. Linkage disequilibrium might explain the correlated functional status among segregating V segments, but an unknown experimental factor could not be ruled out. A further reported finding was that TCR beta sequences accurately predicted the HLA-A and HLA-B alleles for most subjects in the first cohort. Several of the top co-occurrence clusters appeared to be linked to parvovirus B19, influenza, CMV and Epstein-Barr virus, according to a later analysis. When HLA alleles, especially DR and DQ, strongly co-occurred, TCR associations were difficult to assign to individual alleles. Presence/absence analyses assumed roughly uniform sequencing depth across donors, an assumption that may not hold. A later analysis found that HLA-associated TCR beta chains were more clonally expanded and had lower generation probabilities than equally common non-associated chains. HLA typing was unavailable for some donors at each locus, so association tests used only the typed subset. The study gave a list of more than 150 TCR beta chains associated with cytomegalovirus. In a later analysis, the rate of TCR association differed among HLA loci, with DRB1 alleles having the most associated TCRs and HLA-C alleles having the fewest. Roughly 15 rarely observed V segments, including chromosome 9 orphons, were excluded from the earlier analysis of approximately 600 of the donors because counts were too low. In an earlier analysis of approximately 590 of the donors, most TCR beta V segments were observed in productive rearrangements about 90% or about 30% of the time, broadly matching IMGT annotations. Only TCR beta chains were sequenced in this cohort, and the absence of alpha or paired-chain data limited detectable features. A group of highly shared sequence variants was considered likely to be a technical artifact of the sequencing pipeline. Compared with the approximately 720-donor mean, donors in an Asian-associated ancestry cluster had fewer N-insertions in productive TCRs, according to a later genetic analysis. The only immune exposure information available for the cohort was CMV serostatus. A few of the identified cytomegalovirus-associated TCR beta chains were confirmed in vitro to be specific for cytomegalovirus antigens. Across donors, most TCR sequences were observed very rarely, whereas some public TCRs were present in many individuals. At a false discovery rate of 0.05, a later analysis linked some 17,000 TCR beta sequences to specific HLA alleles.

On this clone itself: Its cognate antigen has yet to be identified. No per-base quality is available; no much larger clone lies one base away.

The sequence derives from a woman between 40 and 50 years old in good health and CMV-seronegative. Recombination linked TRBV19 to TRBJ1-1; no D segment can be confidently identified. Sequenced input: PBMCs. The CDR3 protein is CASSIRLRALEAFF. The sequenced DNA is TGTGCCAGTAGTATAAGGTTGAGGGCTCTTGAAGCTTTCTTT. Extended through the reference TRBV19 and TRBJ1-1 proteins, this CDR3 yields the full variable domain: DGGITQSPKYLFRKEGQNVTLSCEQNLNHDAMYWYRQDPGQGLRLIYYSQIVNDFQKGDIAEGYSVSREKKESFPLTVTSAQKNPTAFYLCASSIRLRALEAFFGQGTRLTVV.